This T cell receptor (beta chain) was identified in a study of CD8+CD57+ T cells in acquired aplastic anemia (dated by TCRdb to the late 2010s). Regarding the research as a whole: Extracted DNA from sorted CD4+ and CD8+ cells averaged approximately 3 ug, ranging from roughly 0.19 to 27.4 ug. Mean read counts for healthy donor samples were 9 million to 10.8 million for CD4+ cells and 11.0 million for CD8+ cells. What the work shows at the level of the full study, not this receptor alone: Fewer than 30 CD8+ CDR3 sequences were found in both patients and controls but appeared to be highly expressed in patients and within the immunodominant clones of the patients. CD8+ Simpson's diversity did not differ significantly between patients and healthy controls (P=0.060).

Notes on this clonotype: Its cognate antigen has yet to be identified. Qualities for individual bases were not recorded, and no much larger clone is one base off.

CDR1 KGHDR and CDR2 SFDVKD were looked up in the germline V gene. The V end gives up 11 bases and the J end 7 bases, leaving 19 bases in the junction not matched to a gene. The CDR3 spans 16 residues, from the cysteine through the phenylalanine. The entry retains the CDR3 DNA only, 48 bases that are in frame from base 1. Profiling of TCR beta VDJ combinations and CDR3 sequences used genomic DNA as the template. An Illumina HiSeq 2000 was the platform used for TCR repertoire sequencing. Processing in the source paper ran as follows. Repertoires were assessed using TRBV/TRBJ rearrangement plots, CDR3 size and DJ length profiles, and Simpson's diversity index. The most abundant DNA sequence in the deep sequencing data was defined as the immunodominant clone. CDR3 amino acid sequences were screened for sharing across subjects and compared with published repertoires and the VDJdb database. TCRdb reprocessing: public reads trimmed at Q25 with fastp, clones called with MiXCR, in-frame beta chains kept. Every CDR3 protein is listed once, alongside the most common genes and DNA of its rows. It is TCRdb's table, rather than the study itself, that gives the V and J calls and clone size. The sample table lists about 110,000 distinct CDR3 sequences, around 49% of them with a count of one. 30% to 40% of the sample is taken by the ten largest.

TCR repertoires of sorted CD4+ and CD8+ blood T cells from severe aplastic anemia patients and healthy subjects were deep-sequenced in the study. Ficoll-Paque density gradient centrifugation was used to isolate peripheral blood mononuclear cells. Before DNA extraction, CD4+ and CD8+ T cells were sorted by FACS or by magnetic beads. The chain is encoded by TRBV24-1 joined to TRBJ2-7, with 10 middle bases fitting TRBD2. This TCR was recovered from a human donor in good health, serving as a control. The sample was sorted CD4+, CD8+, or CD8+CD57+ T cells (not recorded which) from PBMCs. CDR3 loop: CASSTGTSASGREQYF. The DNA sequence reads TGTGCCAGCAGCACCGGGACTAGCGCCTCAGGTCGGGAGCAGTACTTC.